Described below is a single TCR beta chain sequence and its context. Its antigen is undetermined. The sample comes from a study of T-cell reconstitution after alpha-beta-depleted transplantation in children. Unique molecular identifiers were built into the TCRbeta library. One entry per CDR3 protein, called by TCRdb with MiXCR from the PCR reads. The sample lists hundreds of thousands of distinct CDR3 sequences, less than 15% occurring once. This CDR3 is built from 15 residues. V was cut by 4 bases and J by 0 bases, with 8 bases left in between. Looked up from germline, CDR1 is SGHRS and CDR2 is YFSETQ. Study-level points and caveats: Hyperexpanded clones declined; after one year, newly produced T cells mostly supplied diversity. It was reported that alpha-beta T cells came from several hundred expanded graft clones (about two months after transplant). Recipient T cells and thymic progenitors that survived gave rise to the high TCRbeta diversity observed at day 60 in some patients.

This sequence joins TRBV5-1 and TRBJ2-6; the D gene is possibly TRBD1 (6 bases). The sample was PBMCs, taken before TCRalphabeta/CD19-depleted stem cell transplant. This clonotype was obtained from a girl aged 2 to 9 with congenital amegakaryocytic thrombocytopenia, due to receive a stem cell transplant. The CDR3 DNA sequence: TGCGCCAGCAGCCCGGGACACTCTGGGGCCAACGTCCTGACTTTC. Its translation: CASSPGHSGANVLTF. Filled out from reference TRBV5-1 and TRBJ2-6, the complete variable domain reads KAGVTQTPRYLIKTRGQQVTLSCSPISGHRSVSWYQQTPGQGLQFLFEYFSETQRNKGNFPGRFSGRQFSNSRSEMNVSTLELGDSALYLCASSPGHSGANVLTFGAGSRLTVL.